This entry concerns a single T cell receptor beta chain. Clones were read by immunoSEQ multiplex PCR, and TCRdb kept only the in-frame ones, dropping some. In the table there are 350,000 to 450,000 clones, 80% to 90% of which are singletons. This sample is part of a study of blood T cell repertoires in COVID-19. Cohorts were assigned according to the clinical history that participants reported. Recovered status in Cohort 3 required two negative PCRs, clearance, or symptom resolution. Germline assignment: CDR1 MNHEY and CDR2 SVGAGI. The CDR3 spans 13 residues. The germline V and J ends were trimmed by 5 bases and 7 bases, with 15 bases remaining between them.

The sequenced sample was PBMCs or T cells enriched from blood (not recorded which). V gene TRBV6-5 combines with J gene TRBJ2-7, with D maybe TRBD2 (5 bases). This TCR was recovered from a man younger than 40 who had recovered from COVID-19. CDR3: CASSPGNLKEQYF. CDR3 bases: TGTGCCAGCAGTCCGGGGAACCTTAAGGAGCAGTACTTC.